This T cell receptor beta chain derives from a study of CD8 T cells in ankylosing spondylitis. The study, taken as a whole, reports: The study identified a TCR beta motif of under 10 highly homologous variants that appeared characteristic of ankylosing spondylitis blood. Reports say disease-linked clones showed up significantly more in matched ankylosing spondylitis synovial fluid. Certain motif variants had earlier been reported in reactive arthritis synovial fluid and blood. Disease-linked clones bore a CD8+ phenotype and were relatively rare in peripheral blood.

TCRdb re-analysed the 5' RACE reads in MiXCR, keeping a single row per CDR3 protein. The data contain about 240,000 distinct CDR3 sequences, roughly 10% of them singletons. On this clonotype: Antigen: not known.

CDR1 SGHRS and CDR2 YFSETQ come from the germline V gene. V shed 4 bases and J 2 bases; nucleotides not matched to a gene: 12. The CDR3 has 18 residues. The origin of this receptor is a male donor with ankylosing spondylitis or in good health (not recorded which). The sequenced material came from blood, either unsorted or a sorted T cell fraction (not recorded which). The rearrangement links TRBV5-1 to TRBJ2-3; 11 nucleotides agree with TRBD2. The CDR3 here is CASSQEPGLAANTDTQYF. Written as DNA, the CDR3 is TGCGCCAGCAGCCAAGAACCGGGACTAGCGGCAAACACAGATACGCAGTATTTT.